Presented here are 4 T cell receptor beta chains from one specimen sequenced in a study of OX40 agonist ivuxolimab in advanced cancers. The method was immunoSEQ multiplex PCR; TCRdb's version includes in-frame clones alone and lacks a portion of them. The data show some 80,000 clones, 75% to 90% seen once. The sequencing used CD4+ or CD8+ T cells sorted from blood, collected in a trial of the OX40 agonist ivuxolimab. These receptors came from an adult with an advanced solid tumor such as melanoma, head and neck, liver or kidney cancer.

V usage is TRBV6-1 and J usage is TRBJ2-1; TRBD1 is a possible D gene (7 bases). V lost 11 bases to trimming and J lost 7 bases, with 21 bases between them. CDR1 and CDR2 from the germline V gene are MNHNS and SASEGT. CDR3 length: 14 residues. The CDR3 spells CAVKGGGAGNEQFF. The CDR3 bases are TGTGCCGTCAAAGGAGGGGGCGCAGGGAATGAGCAGTTCTTC.

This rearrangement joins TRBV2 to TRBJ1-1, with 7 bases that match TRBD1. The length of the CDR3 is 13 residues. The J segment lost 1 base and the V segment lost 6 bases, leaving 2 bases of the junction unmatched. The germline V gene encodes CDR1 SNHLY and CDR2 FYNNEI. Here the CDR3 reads CASSRTGNTEAFF. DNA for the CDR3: TGTGCCAGCAGCAGGACAGGGAACACTGAAGCTTTCTTT.

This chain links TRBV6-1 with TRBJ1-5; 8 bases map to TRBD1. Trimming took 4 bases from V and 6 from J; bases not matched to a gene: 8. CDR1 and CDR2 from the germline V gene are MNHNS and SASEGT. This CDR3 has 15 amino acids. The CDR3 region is CASSGGQGLGQPQHF. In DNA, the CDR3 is TGTGCCAGCAGTGGTGGACAGGGTTTGGGTCAGCCCCAGCATTTT.

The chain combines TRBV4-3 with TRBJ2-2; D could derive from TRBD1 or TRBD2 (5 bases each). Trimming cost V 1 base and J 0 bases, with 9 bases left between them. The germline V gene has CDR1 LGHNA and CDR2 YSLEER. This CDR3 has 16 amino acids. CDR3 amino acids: CASSQAGRANTGELFF. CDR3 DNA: TGCGCCAGCAGCCAAGCGGGACGGGCGAACACCGGGGAGCTGTTTTTT.